These 27 T cell receptor beta chains were sequenced from one sample in a study of T cells after yellow fever vaccination. TCRdb re-called the 5' RACE reads through MiXCR, storing one row per CDR3 protein. Of roughly 50,000 distinct CDR3 sequences in the sample, 7% to 9% were seen once. The sequenced sample was CD8+ T cells sorted from PBMCs, obtained less than 18 days after the first yellow fever vaccination. The receptors stem from a man younger than 35 who received the YFV17D yellow fever vaccine.

This clonotype was recorded many times. The genes are TRBV4-3 and TRBJ2-7; perhaps TRBD2 as D (5 bases). The V gene's germline CDR1 is LGHNA and CDR2 YSLEER. Trimming pared 1 base from V and 6 bases from J, leaving 16 bases between. The CDR3 has 15 amino acids. In nucleotides, the CDR3 is TGCGCCAGCAGCCAAGCTGCGTGGGAAGAGGGCGAGCAGTACTTC. Translating gives CASSQAAWEEGEQYF.

This clonotype was found many times. V usage is TRBV5-6 and J usage is TRBJ2-7; a possible D gene is TRBD1 (5 bases). The CDR3 consists of 17 residues. Germline V gives CDR1 SGHDT, CDR2 YYEEEE. Trimming took off 1 base at V and 4 bases at J, with 21 bases between the two ends. CDR3 DNA: TGTGCCAGCAGCTTGACAGGTTCCATGTCCAATCTTTACGAGCAGTACGTC. Protein product: CASSLTGSMSNLYEQYV.

This clonotype was observed many times. The chain links TRBV27 to TRBJ2-7; no reliable D call. V dropped 2 bases and J dropped 6 bases, with 11 bases sitting between them. Germline lookup yields CDR1 MNHEY and CDR2 SMNVEV (reference sequence). CDR3 size: 13 residues. The CDR3: CASSLGPYGEQYF. The DNA for the CDR3 is TGTGCCAGCAGTTTAGGTCCTTACGGCGAGCAGTACTTC.

This clonotype appeared many times. The chain employs TRBV12-5 and TRBJ2-1; D unclear. Between the trimmed V and J ends, which lost 4 bases and 7 bases, there was a span of 11 bases. This CDR3 contains 13 residues. Germline loops: CDR1 LGHNT, CDR2 FRNRAP. In DNA form, the CDR3 reads TGTGCTAGTGGTTCCTCGCAGACTAATGAGCAGTTCTTC. This codes for CASGSSQTNEQFF.

This clonotype was detected a few times. The J gene is TRBJ2-3, the V gene TRBV10-3; D tentatively fits TRBD1 or TRBD2 (6 bases each). The CDR3 has 16 residues. V was trimmed by 10 bases and J by 0 bases, leaving 20 bases between them. Germline CDR1 ENHRY, CDR2 SYGVKD. CDR3 amino acids: CATVEGGLYSTDTQYF. CDR3 bases: TGTGCCACCGTGGAGGGGGGCTTATATAGCACAGATACGCAGTATTTT.

This clonotype was counted many times. This chain links TRBV6-5 with TRBJ2-3; TRBD1 aligns across 12 bases. This CDR3 has 18 residues. J gave up 1 base and V 3 bases, and 8 bases lay outside the gene matches. Germline V gene sequence: CDR1 MNHEY, CDR2 SVGAGI. CDR3 region: CASSYRDRGRGGTDTQYF. For the CDR3, the DNA is TGTGCCAGCAGTTATCGGGACAGGGGGCGCGGGGGCACAGATACGCAGTATTTT.

Many counts were recorded for this clonotype. The chain uses TRBV6-2 or TRBV6-3 and TRBJ1-2, with D perhaps matching TRBD1 (5 bases). The CDR3 runs to 13 residues. The germline V gene has CDR1 MNHEY and CDR2 SVGEGT. V lost 4 bases, J lost 4 bases, and 10 bases lay in between. The CDR3 DNA is TGTGCCAGCAGTTCTGACGGGACCTATGGCTACACCTTC. Its protein product is CASSSDGTYGYTF.

This clonotype was counted ten times or more. The chain employs TRBV3-1 and TRBJ2-4; 10 bases align to TRBD1. The CDR3 runs 15 residues. CDR1 and CDR2 from the germline V gene are LGHDT and YNNKEL (reference sequence). V dropped 7 bases and J dropped 4; count of bases not matched to a gene: 7. CDR3 DNA sequence: TGTGCCAGCATCCAGGGGACAGGGGTAAAAAACATTCAGTACTTC. Amino acid sequence: CASIQGTGVKNIQYF.

In its sample, this clonotype was seen many times. V is TRBV5-5 and J is TRBJ2-7; 7 bases are a match to TRBD1. The CDR3 length is 14 residues. The junction had 6 bases not matched to a gene; V was cut back by 4 bases and J by 2 bases. The germline V gene encodes CDR1 SGHKS and CDR2 YYEKEE (reference sequence). CDR3 residues: CASSRQTGTYEQYF. The CDR3 DNA reads as TGTGCCAGCAGCCGCCAGACAGGGACCTACGAGCAGTACTTC.

This chain connects TRBV7-6 to TRBJ2-3; 9 positions match TRBD2. The trim removed 2 bases at V and 4 bases at J, leaving 10 bases unmatched. The germline V gene has CDR1 SGHVS and CDR2 FNYEAQ. The CDR3 has 17 residues. CDR3 amino acids: CASSLRVAGGQSDTQYF. DNA for the CDR3: TGTGCCAGCAGCTTACGTGTGGCGGGGGGGCAGTCAGATACGCAGTATTTT.

This clonotype was seen repeatedly, ten times or more. The J gene is TRBJ2-3, the V gene TRBV29-1, with D tentatively TRBD1 (6 bases). The V end lost 4 bases, the J end lost 6 bases, and 14 bases lay between the germline ends. The CDR3 contains 13 residues. Germline CDR1 reads SQVTM; CDR2 reads ANQGSEA. The CDR3 sequence: CSVVGTILDTQYF. The CDR3 DNA sequence: TGCAGCGTTGTCGGGACAATATTGGATACGCAGTATTTT.

The chain couples TRBV12-3 or TRBV12-4 to TRBJ2-1, with 8 bases matching TRBD2. Trimming took 7 bases from V and 3 from J; bases not matched to a gene: 5. The CDR3 loop spans 14 amino acids. The CDR3 coding sequence is TGTGCCAGCAAAGCGGGGGACCTCTACAATGAGCAGTTCTTC. Its translation is CASKAGDLYNEQFF.

Ten or more counts support this clonotype. The chain carries TRBV12-3 or TRBV12-4 and TRBJ1-2; a possible D gene is TRBD1 (5 bases). V shed 3 bases and J shed 8 bases, with 16 bases lying between them. The CDR3 is 14 amino acids. CDR3 protein: CASSFASGGGGYTF. CDR3 DNA sequence: TGTGCCAGCAGTTTTGCCTCTGGGGGGGGAGGCTACACCTTC.

At least ten counts were recorded for this clonotype. The rearrangement links TRBV7-9 to TRBJ2-1; 9 bases align to TRBD2. The CDR3 loop spans 15 amino acids. V lost 2 bases, J lost 9 bases, and 8 bases stayed unmatched. Germline V CDR1 and CDR2: SEHNR, FQNEAQ (reference sequence). CDR3 region: CASSLSGGRKPEQFF. The CDR3 coding sequence is TGTGCCAGCAGCTTAAGCGGGGGGAGGAAGCCTGAGCAGTTCTTC.

This sequence joins TRBV12-5 and TRBJ1-1; TRBD1 might be the D (6 bases). V gave up 5 bases and J gave up 2 bases, with 15 bases separating them. The length of the CDR3 is 15 residues. The germline V gene has CDR1 LGHNT and CDR2 FRNRAP. This CDR3 reads CASGLHRDLNTEAFF. For the CDR3, the DNA is TGTGCTAGTGGTCTCCACAGGGATCTAAACACTGAAGCTTTCTTT.

This clonotype has a count of ten or more. The chain is built from TRBV7-8 and TRBJ1-2; maybe TRBD1 (6 bases). V shed 5 bases and J shed 7 bases, with 20 bases lying between them. This CDR3 comprises 15 residues. Germline values: CDR1 SGHVS, CDR2 FQNEAQ. The DNA of the CDR3 is TGTGCCAGCAGCAAGACTTGGACAGCCTTAAGTGGCTACACCTTC. Its translation is CASSKTWTALSGYTF. Complete variable domain (other parts from reference TRBV7-8 and TRBJ1-2): GAGVSQSPRYKVAKRGQDVALRCDPISGHVSLFWYQQALGQGPEFLTYFQNEAQLDKSGLPSDRFFAERPEGSVSTLKIQRTQQEDSAVYLCASSKTWTALSGYTFGSGTRLTVV.

This clonotype came up many times. The CDR3 DNA sequence: TGTGCCAGCAGTTTGCTCGGGGCTGGCTACACCTTC. It codes for CASSLLGAGYTF. The gene calls are TRBV12-3 or TRBV12-4 and TRBJ1-2, with D possibly being TRBD1 (5 bases). The V end lost 3 bases, the J end lost 7 bases, and 9 bases lay between the germline ends. The length of the CDR3 is 12 residues.

This clonotype showed up many times. The rearrangement uses TRBV4-3 and TRBJ2-4; 14 nucleotides line up with TRBD2. Unmatched junction bases numbered 3, after V lost 3 bases and J lost 8 bases. The germline V gene encodes CDR1 LGHNA and CDR2 YSLEER. This CDR3 has 15 residues. The CDR3 nucleotides are TGCGCCAGCAGCCAGGGACTAGCGGGGGTAGACATTCAGTACTTC. Its translation is CASSQGLAGVDIQYF.

This clonotype was observed at least ten times. The chain joins TRBV7-2 to TRBJ2-7, with unresolved D. Between the trimmed V and J ends, which lost 4 bases and 5 bases, there was a span of 9 bases. There are 12 residues in the CDR3. The germline V gene encodes CDR1 SGHTA and CDR2 FQGNSA. CDR3 DNA: TGTGCCAGCAGCTCCATACCCGACGAGCAGTACTTC. Its protein is CASSSIPDEQYF.

This clonotype was picked up many times. J is TRBJ1-5 and V is TRBV5-6, with D possibly being TRBD1 (5 bases). V shed 4 bases and J shed 0 bases, with 14 bases lying between them. The CDR3 is 16 residues long. Germline CDR1 and CDR2: SGHDT and YYEEEE. CDR3 amino acids: CASSPRGSVSNQPQHF. CDR3 DNA sequence: TGTGCCAGCAGCCCCCGGGGCAGTGTTAGCAATCAGCCCCAGCATTTT.

This clonotype was seen at least ten times. The chain is built from TRBV7-8 and TRBJ2-7; D is possibly TRBD1 (6 bases). Germline CDR1 and CDR2: SGHVS and FQNEAQ. The CDR3 loop spans 14 amino acids. V lost 2 bases to trimming and J lost 2 bases, with 10 bases between them. CDR3 DNA: TGTGCCAGCAGCTTACGGACAGTTGCCTACGAGCAGTACTTC. Translating it yields CASSLRTVAYEQYF.

This clonotype appeared many times. The rearrangement links TRBV4-3 to TRBJ2-3; TRBD1 aligns across 7 bases. J lost 4 bases, V lost 3 bases, and 4 bases had no gene match. Per germline, CDR1 LGHNA and CDR2 YSLEER. The CDR3 spans 14 residues. The CDR3 here is CASSHDREADTQYF. Written as DNA, the CDR3 is TGCGCCAGCAGCCATGACAGGGAAGCAGATACGCAGTATTTT.

This clonotype has ten or more counts. The chain joins TRBV12-3 or TRBV12-4 to TRBJ1-2; D remains unclear. Trimming stripped 3 bases from V and 5 bases from J, with 10 bases between. The CDR3 runs 13 residues. Here the CDR3 reads CASSFGEAYGYTF. CDR3 bases: TGTGCCAGCAGTTTTGGGGAGGCGTATGGCTACACCTTC.

This clonotype was detected many times. The chain has TRBV4-3 and TRBJ2-2; maybe TRBD1 (7 bases). Trimming removed 0 bases at V and 6 bases at J, with 20 bases between. Germline assignment: CDR1 LGHNA and CDR2 YSLEER. The CDR3 loop spans 18 amino acids. CDR3: CASSQDNWAGGKAGELFF. The CDR3 DNA reads as TGCGCCAGCAGCCAAGATAATTGGGCAGGGGGGAAGGCCGGGGAGCTGTTTTTT.

This clonotype was counted ten times or more. V and J are TRBV28 and TRBJ2-7; TRBD1 is a possible D gene (5 bases). The germline V and J ends were trimmed by 6 bases and 5 bases, with 11 bases remaining between them. Germline CDR1 MDHEN, CDR2 SYDVKM. CDR3 length: 12 residues. DNA for the CDR3: TGTGCCAGCAGCACAGCAGGGCACGAGCAGTACTTC. Translated, it gives CASSTAGHEQYF.

This clonotype was observed at least ten times. This chain links TRBV14 with TRBJ1-2; D is unresolved. V lost 1 base to trimming and J lost 4 bases, with 13 bases between them. CDR3 size: 15 residues. Germline V gene sequence: CDR1 SGHDN, CDR2 FVKESK. The CDR3 DNA follows: TGTGCCAGCAGCCAAGGCGCGGGATCAAGCTATGGCTACACCTTC. This translates into CASSQGAGSSYGYTF.

This clonotype was picked up many times. The CDR3 DNA sequence: TGTGCCAGCAGGACGGGGGAGGCGTACGAGCAGTACTTC. Translated, it gives CASRTGEAYEQYF. The V and J genes are TRBV27 and TRBJ2-7, with D possibly being TRBD2 (6 bases). Germline V gene data show CDR1 as MNHEY and CDR2 as SMNVEV (reference sequence). Deletions cut 6 bases from V and 4 bases from J, with 13 bases between. This CDR3 is built from 13 residues.